A single sample is the source of the 6 T cell receptor beta chains below, sequenced in a study of human T cells and chemical hapten exposure. The time point is: pre-sensitization, week 0. As for treatment: therapeutic diphenylcyclopropenone sensitization with weekly scalp DPC. One entry per CDR3 protein results from TCRdb running MiXCR on the RACE reads. The profile shows about 74,000 distinct CDR3 sequences, roughly 15% of them singletons. The source was whole blood, collected in connection with sensitization to the hapten diphenylcyclopropenone (DPC). These receptors were collected from a woman aged 50 to 60 with alopecia areata. Some clones in this sample may be carry-over from other donors' samples.

The chain couples TRBV7-2 to TRBJ2-7, with D possibly matching TRBD1 (6 bases). In germline, CDR1 is SGHTA, CDR2 FQGNSA. V was clipped by 6 bases and J by 2 bases, with 14 bases between them. The CDR3 has 14 residues. CDR3 in amino acids: CASSSRQDAYEQYF. The CDR3, as DNA: TGTGCCAGCAGTTCTCGACAGGACGCCTACGAGCAGTACTTC.

This chain joins TRBV2 and TRBJ2-5, with 12 bases aligning to TRBD2. The germline CDR1 and CDR2 sequences are SNHLY and FYNNEI. CDR3 length equals 15 residues. Unmatched junction bases numbered 5, after V lost 5 bases and J lost 4 bases. The CDR3 loop is CASSPSGRAGETQYF. The CDR3 DNA reads TGTGCCAGCAGTCCTAGCGGGAGGGCCGGAGAGACCCAGTACTTC.

This sequence joins TRBV10-3 and TRBJ2-7; 9 nucleotides agree with TRBD1. Germline assignment: CDR1 ENHRY and CDR2 SYGVKD. J lost 7 bases, V lost 7 bases, and 8 bases had no gene match. The CDR3 extends over 13 amino acids. This chain's CDR3 is CAITKTDRGEQYF. The CDR3 nucleotides read TGTGCCATCACTAAAACGGACAGGGGTGAGCAGTACTTC.

The rearrangement links TRBV15 to TRBJ2-5; the D gene is possibly TRBD2 (6 bases). The V gene lost 2 bases and the J gene lost 3 bases, with 19 bases spanning the gap. CDR1 and CDR2 (germline): LNHNV, YYDKDF (reference sequence). The CDR3 is made up of 17 amino acids. For the CDR3, the DNA is TGTGCCACCAGCAGACCCTCGCGTAGGGGACTTAAAGAGACCCAGTACTTC. It translates to CATSRPSRRGLKETQYF.

This clonotype was found a few times. This chain links TRBV20-1 with TRBJ2-1; no clear D gene. The V end lost 4 bases, the J end lost 8 bases, and 15 bases lay between the germline ends. Germline V gene lookup returns CDR1 DFQATT and CDR2 SNEGSKA (reference sequence). The CDR3 is 13 amino acids. The CDR3 reads CSATVGSGDEQFF. The DNA for the CDR3 is TGCAGTGCTACGGTTGGGTCAGGCGATGAGCAGTTCTTC.

There are a few counts of this clonotype. This rearrangement joins TRBV27 to TRBJ1-2; D gene ambiguous. The CDR3 has 12 amino acids. Germline V CDR1 and CDR2: MNHEY, SMNVEV (reference sequence). The V end lost 6 bases, the J end lost 4 bases, and 9 bases lay between the germline ends. CDR3 DNA: TGTGCCAGCAGGGGTAGTGGCTATGGCTACACCTTC. Protein product: CASRGSGYGYTF.